The present TCR beta chain was sequenced within a study of T cell clones after liver transplantation. Whole-study context: TCRbeta sequencing after a pre-transplant mixed lymphocyte reaction identified graft-donor-reactive clones, later tracked in post-transplant blood. Draws occurred before transplant, before withdrawal, and after complete or failed withdrawal.

V shed 1 base, J shed 7 bases, and the junction held 3 bases outside the gene matches. This CDR3 is 14 amino acids long. CDR1 is SGHTA and CDR2 is FQGNSA in the germline V gene. TCRdb keeps only in-frame clones here, not all; method: immunoSEQ multiplex PCR. The sample lists 98,000 or so clones, around four fifths occurring once. V usage is TRBV7-2 and J usage is TRBJ1-4; 7 nucleotides line up with TRBD1. The source is a human donor who received a liver transplant. This sample comprised CD4+ T cells from blood, obtained before liver transplant. The CDR3 protein is CASSLDRGGEKLFF. CDR3 nucleotide sequence: TGTGCCAGCAGCTTAGACAGGGGTGGTGAAAAACTGTTTTTT.